Reported below is one TCR beta chain. The entry originates in a study of control samples from healthy donors and cancer patients. V dropped 6 bases and J dropped 2 bases, with 14 bases sitting between them. Germline loops: CDR1 SGHRS, CDR2 YFSETQ. The CDR3 has 14 residues. This table comes from immunoSEQ multiplex PCR, and its TCRdb copy is limited to in-frame clones, with some not included. Of 200,000 or so clones listed, roughly 94% are singletons. V usage is TRBV5-1 and J usage is TRBJ2-5; D is possibly TRBD1 or TRBD2 (5 bases each). This receptor was obtained from a man in his fifties or sixties in good health. The sample consisted of blood. This CDR3 is CASTIRELQETQYF. The CDR3 region has the DNA TGCGCCAGCACCATCAGGGAGTTACAAGAGACCCAGTACTTC.